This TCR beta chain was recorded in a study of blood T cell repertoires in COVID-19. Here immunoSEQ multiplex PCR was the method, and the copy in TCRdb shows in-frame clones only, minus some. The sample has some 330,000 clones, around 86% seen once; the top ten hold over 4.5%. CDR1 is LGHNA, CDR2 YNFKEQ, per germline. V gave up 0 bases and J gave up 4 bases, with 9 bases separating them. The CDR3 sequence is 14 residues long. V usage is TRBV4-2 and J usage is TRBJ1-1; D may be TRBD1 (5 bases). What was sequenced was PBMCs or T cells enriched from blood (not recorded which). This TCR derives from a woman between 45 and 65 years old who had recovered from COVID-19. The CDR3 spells CASSQDAGGTEAFF. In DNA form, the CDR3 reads TGTGCCAGCAGCCAAGATGCGGGGGGCACTGAAGCTTTCTTT.